This T cell receptor beta chain was retrieved from a study of identical twins. Study outcomes and limitations: The more abundant beta clonotypes in cord blood had fewer insertions, and memory repertoires did not show this.

With 3 bases removed from V and 6 bases from J, the gap between germline ends came to 12 bases. The CDR3 extends over 13 amino acids. This clonotype was recorded a few times. The antigen is not known. TCRdb processed the 5' RACE reads anew with MiXCR; each CDR3 protein has one entry. The sample records fewer than 500,000 distinct CDR3 sequences, roughly a quarter being singletons. This same sample was also part of a study on T cells expressing NK-cell markers.

Material for sequencing was CD4+ T cells sorted from blood. The chain has TRBV12-3 or TRBV12-4 and TRBJ2-7; D might be TRBD1 or TRBD2, each matching 5 bases. The TCR sequence derives from a woman aged 18 to 35 in good health. CDR3 in amino acids: CASSLGTPSEQYF. CDR3 in DNA: TGTGCCAGCAGTTTGGGGACCCCTTCCGAGCAGTACTTC.